These 20 T cell receptor beta chains share one sample of origin, sequenced in a study of cytomegalovirus exposure and HLA in healthy donors. This table comes from immunoSEQ multiplex PCR, and its TCRdb copy is limited to in-frame clones, with some not included. Of 170,000 or so clones listed, about 85% are singletons. The sequenced sample consisted of PBMCs. Receptors were obtained from a man between 18 and 35 years old in good health and CMV-seropositive.

The chain joins TRBV30 to TRBJ1-1; no firm D call. This CDR3 region has 13 residues. From germline, CDR1 is GTSNPN and CDR2 SVGIG (reference sequence). V was clipped by 2 bases and J by 5 bases, with 12 bases between them. This chain's CDR3 is CAWSKSRSTEAFF. As DNA, the CDR3 is TGTGCCTGGAGTAAGAGCAGGTCGACTGAAGCTTTCTTT.

In this sample, this clone turned up a few times. This chain joins TRBV18 and TRBJ2-5, with TRBD1 matching over 7 bases. The V gene end was trimmed by 9 bases and the J gene end by 2 bases; junction bases not matched to a gene: 6. Germline-derived CDR1 and CDR2 are KGHSH and LQKENI. This CDR3 region has 13 residues. The CDR3 here is CASYGTVQETQYF. CDR3 in DNA: TGTGCCAGTTACGGGACAGTACAAGAGACCCAGTACTTC.

The chain is built from TRBV14 and TRBJ2-7, with a possible D match to TRBD2 (5 bases). The length of the CDR3 is 13 residues. CDR1 SGHDN and CDR2 FVKESK come from the germline V gene. The V end lost 0 bases, the J end lost 6 bases, and 9 bases lay between the germline ends. The CDR3 DNA sequence: TGTGCCAGCAGCCAAGATCGACGGGGCGAGCAGTACTTC. Residues: CASSQDRRGEQYF. Drawing the rest from reference TRBV14 and TRBJ2-7, the complete variable domain is EAGVTQFPSHSVIEKGQTVTLRCDPISGHDNLYWYRRVMGKEIKFLLHFVKESKQDESGMPNNRFLAERTGGTYSTLKVQPAELEDSGVYFCASSQDRRGEQYFGPGTRLTVT.

This chain joins TRBV6-1 and TRBJ1-3; D remains ambiguous. Germline V lookup: CDR1 MNHNS, CDR2 SASEGT. V dropped 2 bases and J dropped 0 bases, with 11 bases sitting between them. This CDR3 has 16 amino acids. Written as DNA, the CDR3 is TGTGCCAGCAGTGAATATGAGGCGAGCTCTGGAAACACCATATATTTT. Its translation is CASSEYEASSGNTIYF.

The chain carries TRBV7-3 and TRBJ2-1; D perhaps matches TRBD2 (5 bases). Germline values: CDR1 SGHTA, CDR2 FQGTGA. The V and J ends lost 5 bases and 9 bases respectively, with 17 bases between them. The CDR3 is made up of 14 amino acids. The CDR3 region has the DNA TGTGCCAGCAGCGTATCCCGTTCTAGCACTGAGCAGTTCTTC. The encoded protein is CASSVSRSSTEQFF.

This chain connects TRBV6-1 to TRBJ2-7, with 10 bases aligning to TRBD1. Germline V gives CDR1 MNHNS, CDR2 SASEGT. V shed 5 bases, J shed 4 bases, and the junction held 5 bases outside the gene matches. The CDR3 sequence is 14 residues long. The CDR3 region has the DNA TGTGCCAGCAGTTGGGACAGGGGAATGTACGAGCAGTACTTC. It translates to CASSWDRGMYEQYF.

The chain joins TRBV4-1 to TRBJ2-1; 8 bases agree with TRBD1. The CDR3 spans 16 residues. The V gene's germline CDR1 is MGHRA and CDR2 YSYEKL. The V gene end was trimmed by 4 bases and the J gene end by 4 bases; junction bases not matched to a gene: 9. CDR3 loop: CASSLLTGQVYNEQFF. CDR3 nucleotides: TGCGCCAGCAGCCTCCTGACGGGACAGGTTTACAATGAGCAGTTCTTC.

V gene TRBV6-6 combines with J gene TRBJ1-4; D call uncertain. V lost 6 bases and J 7 bases, leaving 21 bases between the germline ends. The V gene's germline CDR1 is MNHNY and CDR2 SVGAGI (reference sequence). This CDR3 is 16 amino acids long. The CDR3 DNA follows: TGTGCCAGCAGCCTAGAAAGAATTCCCGGTTTTGAAAAACTGTTTTTT. Translating it yields CASSLERIPGFEKLFF.

The rearrangement joins TRBV7-9 to TRBJ2-7, with TRBD1 matching 7 bases. Germline lookup yields CDR1 SEHNR and CDR2 FQNEAQ (reference sequence). This CDR3 region has 16 residues. V dropped 1 base and J dropped 4; count of bases not matched to a gene: 10. The CDR3 region is CASSLDPGTEGYEQYF. For the CDR3, the DNA is TGTGCCAGCAGCTTAGACCCCGGGACAGAAGGATACGAGCAGTACTTC. Drawing the rest from reference TRBV7-9 and TRBJ2-7, the complete variable domain is DTGVSQNPRHKITKRGQNVTFRCDPISEHNRLYWYRQTLGQGPEFLTYFQNEAQLEKSRLLSDRFSAERPKGSFSTLEIQRTEQGDSAMYLCASSLDPGTEGYEQYFGPGTRLTVT.

This clone was seen just once. V is TRBV7-9 and J is TRBJ1-3; 7 bases match TRBD1. Trimming cost V 5 bases and J 0 bases; bases outside gene matches: 7. The CDR3 sequence is 16 residues long. CDR1 is SEHNR and CDR2 is FQNEAQ in the germline V gene (reference sequence). CDR3 loop: CASSPRDSSSGNTIYF. CDR3 nucleotides: TGTGCCAGCAGCCCCCGGGACAGTTCCTCTGGAAACACCATATATTTT.

This clone has only one observation. The gene calls are TRBV2 and TRBJ1-2; D may be TRBD1 (5 bases). The V gene lost 1 base and the J gene lost 3 bases, with 15 bases spanning the gap. Germline CDR1 SNHLY, CDR2 FYNNEI. There are 16 residues in the CDR3. The CDR3 DNA reads as TGTGCCAGCAGTGAAGACCCAGGGAAGATCGACTATGGCTACACCTTC. Its translation: CASSEDPGKIDYGYTF.

The chain joins TRBV28 to TRBJ1-2, with D maybe TRBD1 (5 bases). Per the germline V gene, CDR1 is MDHEN and CDR2 is SYDVKM. This CDR3 has 14 residues. V was cut by 6 bases and J by 0 bases, with 11 bases left in between. The CDR3 DNA sequence: TGTGCCAGCAGAGAAGGGACTTCTAACTATGGCTACACCTTC. Amino acids: CASREGTSNYGYTF.

The genes are TRBV30 and TRBJ2-5; the match to TRBD2 covers 8 bases. Losses at the gene ends were 5 bases for V and 5 bases for J; bases not matched to a gene: 13. Germline CDR1 is GTSNPN and CDR2 is SVGIG (reference sequence). The CDR3 has 15 amino acids. In nucleotides, the CDR3 is TGTGCCTGGGCGGGACTAGTGGGACCCCAGGAGACCCAGTACTTC. Its translation is CAWAGLVGPQETQYF.

The V and J genes are TRBV7-2 and TRBJ2-5; the match to TRBD2 covers 8 bases. The CDR3 spans 17 residues. The junction had 10 bases not matched to a gene; V was cut back by 0 bases and J by 4 bases. Germline CDR1 and CDR2: SGHTA and FQGNSA. CDR3 nucleotides: TGTGCCAGCAGCTTAGCCACGGGGGGGCGCTGGGGAGAGACCCAGTACTTC. This gives the protein CASSLATGGRWGETQYF.

The CDR3 coding sequence is TGCGCCAGCAGGACTGGAGGACAGGCCATATACAATGAGCAGTTCTTC. Translated: CASRTGGQAIYNEQFF. V usage is TRBV5-1 and J usage is TRBJ2-1; 7 bases line up with TRBD1. Germline trimming cut 5 bases from V and 4 bases from J; bases unmatched to any gene: 12. Germline V gives CDR1 SGHRS, CDR2 YFSETQ. This CDR3 region has 16 residues.

The chain uses TRBV13 and TRBJ2-5; 11 nucleotides match TRBD1. The V gene's germline CDR1 is PRHDT and CDR2 FYEKMQ (reference sequence). V was pared by 5 bases and J by 3 bases, with 5 bases of the junction left unmatched. The CDR3 has 15 amino acids. In DNA form, the CDR3 reads TGTGCCAGCAGCCCGTCGGGACAGGGGGAAGAGACCCAGTACTTC. It codes for CASSPSGQGEETQYF.

This rearrangement joins TRBV28 to TRBJ1-2, with TRBD1 identical over 10 bases. CDR3 length: 15 amino acids. Germline CDR1 and CDR2: MDHEN and SYDVKM. J lost 4 bases, V lost 5 bases, and 7 bases had no gene match. The CDR3: CASSPWGDRGYGYTF. As DNA, the CDR3 is TGTGCCAGCAGTCCCTGGGGGGACAGGGGCTATGGCTACACCTTC.

V and J are TRBV13 and TRBJ2-1; 9 nucleotides line up with TRBD2. After removal of 1 base from V and 8 bases from J, the junction contained 9 bases not matched to a gene. The CDR3 has 16 amino acids. Germline CDR1 reads PRHDT; CDR2 reads FYEKMQ (reference sequence). The CDR3 loop reads CASSLVLAGSGDEQFF. CDR3 sequence (DNA): TGTGCCAGCAGCTTAGTTCTAGCGGGGTCCGGCGATGAGCAGTTCTTC.

V is TRBV19 and J is TRBJ1-5; no reliable D call. The CDR3 length is 15 residues. The V end was cut by 9 bases, the J end by 3 bases, with 18 bases between. Germline CDR1 LNHDA, CDR2 SQIVND (reference sequence). CDR3 nucleotides: TGTGCCAGCCTCAAGAGGGCCGGCTACAATCAGCCCCAGCATTTT. It is translated as CASLKRAGYNQPQHF.

The gene calls are TRBV5-1 and TRBJ1-4; possible D gene TRBD1, 5 bases. The CDR3 extends over 14 amino acids. V was cut by 4 bases and J by 3 bases, with 10 bases left in between. Germline values: CDR1 SGHRS, CDR2 YFSETQ. CDR3 in amino acids: CASSRDRSNEKLFF. As DNA, the CDR3 is TGCGCCAGCAGCCGCGACAGATCTAATGAAAAACTGTTTTTT.